This entry lists 14 T cell receptor beta chains sequenced from one sample in a study of blood T cell repertoires in COVID-19. TCRdb's table, derived via immunoSEQ multiplex PCR, lists solely in-frame clones and lacks some. Seen here are approximately 200,000 clones, 70% to 90% observed once, and the top ten hold around 3%. The sequenced sample was peripheral blood. Receptors were obtained from a man between 50 and 59 years old who had recovered from COVID-19.

This sequence joins TRBV24-1 and TRBJ2-1; 14 nucleotides line up with TRBD2. The length of the CDR3 is 15 residues. Germline V gene sequence: CDR1 KGHDR, CDR2 SFDVKD. The V and J ends lost 3 bases and 13 bases, in that order; junction bases with no gene match: 7. CDR3: CATSDRGLAGERQFF. The CDR3 region has the DNA TGTGCCACCAGTGATCGGGGACTAGCGGGAGAAAGACAGTTCTTC.

The CDR3 DNA follows: TGTGCCAGCAGTGAAGCAAGGACAGGGGATTATGGCTACACCTTC. It is translated as CASSEARTGDYGYTF. The J gene is TRBJ1-2, the V gene TRBV2; the match to TRBD1 covers 9 bases. The V gene's germline CDR1 is SNHLY and CDR2 FYNNEI. V lost 0 bases, J lost 5 bases, and 4 bases stayed unmatched. CDR3 length: 15 amino acids.

The chain couples TRBV7-8 to TRBJ2-7; 8 nucleotides agree with TRBD1. CDR1 and CDR2 (germline): SGHVS, FQNEAQ. The J segment lost 4 bases and the V segment lost 4 bases, leaving 3 bases of the junction unmatched. The CDR3 covers 13 residues. The CDR3 region is CASSWDRRYEQYF. CDR3 DNA sequence: TGTGCCAGCAGCTGGGACAGGAGATACGAGCAGTACTTC. The entire variable domain, with the rest obtained from reference TRBV7-8 and TRBJ2-7, is as follows: GAGVSQSPRYKVAKRGQDVALRCDPISGHVSLFWYQQALGQGPEFLTYFQNEAQLDKSGLPSDRFFAERPEGSVSTLKIQRTQQEDSAVYLCASSWDRRYEQYFGPGTRLTVT.

This rearrangement joins TRBV6-5 to TRBJ2-7; perhaps TRBD2 as D (6 bases). Trimming cost V 3 bases and J 3 bases, with 12 bases left between them. Germline V lookup: CDR1 MNHEY, CDR2 SVGAGI. The CDR3 loop spans 14 amino acids. CDR3 sequence reads: CASSYGQGLYEQYF. CDR3 DNA sequence: TGTGCCAGCAGTTATGGGCAGGGACTCTACGAGCAGTACTTC.

This clone was seen a few times. The genes are TRBV12-3 or TRBV12-4 and TRBJ2-1; D unclear. The ends were cut back, 3 bases at V and 6 bases at J, with 9 bases in the middle. This CDR3 contains 13 residues. In DNA, the CDR3 is TGTGCCAGCAGTTTGGGCCAGCTCAATGAGCAGTTCTTC. Amino acid sequence: CASSLGQLNEQFF.

The chain joins TRBV21-1 to TRBJ2-7; the tabulated D call, TRBD2, remains unverified against the DNA. TRBV21-1 is classified as a pseudogene. The length of the CDR3 is 14 residues. CDR3 bases: TGTGCCAGTAGGACTAGTTTAAGGAGGGACGAGCAGTACTTC. Translated: CASRTSLRRDEQYF.

This clone came up once. The V and J genes are TRBV6-5 and TRBJ2-2; possibly TRBD2 for D (5 bases). Trimming left V 6 bases short and J 4 bases short, with 9 bases between. Germline V CDR1 and CDR2: MNHEY, SVGAGI. This CDR3 has 13 amino acids. CDR3 nucleotides: TGTGCCAGCAGGGAGAGGGCCACCGGGGAGCTGTTTTTT. This translates into CASRERATGELFF.

The chain joins TRBV7-9 to TRBJ2-3; TRBD1 matches 9 bases. The CDR3 has 17 residues. CDR1 and CDR2 from the germline V gene are SEHNR and FQNEAQ (reference sequence). The ends lost 2 bases at V and 1 base at J; junction bases unmatched: 7. The CDR3 sequence: CASSLTGTGIRTDTQYF. For the CDR3, the DNA is TGTGCCAGCAGCTTAACCGGGACAGGGATCCGCACAGATACGCAGTATTTT.

The V gene is TRBV5-1, the J gene TRBJ1-1; 7 bases align to TRBD1. Germline V CDR1 and CDR2: SGHRS, YFSETQ. This CDR3 has 15 residues. V lost 4 bases, J lost 0 bases, and 6 bases stayed unmatched. The CDR3 loop reads CASSPGDRMNTEAFF. The CDR3 DNA follows: TGCGCCAGCAGCCCGGGGGACAGAATGAACACTGAAGCTTTCTTT.

The rearrangement uses TRBV19 and TRBJ2-5; 9 nucleotides align to TRBD2. The V and J ends lost 0 bases and 6 bases, in that order; junction bases with no gene match: 11. Germline CDR1 reads LNHDA; CDR2 reads SQIVND (reference sequence). The CDR3 contains 17 residues. The CDR3 nucleotides are TGTGCCAGTAGTATAGATCAACTTGCGGGAGGGCGGAAGACCCAGTACTTC. It translates to CASSIDQLAGGRKTQYF.

The chain links TRBV5-1 to TRBJ2-5; 7 bases align to TRBD1. Trimming at V came to 2 bases and at J to 1 base, leaving 5 bases not matched to a gene. Germline V CDR1 and CDR2: SGHRS, YFSETQ. There are 15 residues in the CDR3. The CDR3: CASSLLTGPQETQYF. As DNA, the CDR3 is TGCGCCAGCAGCTTATTGACAGGGCCCCAAGAGACCCAGTACTTC. Together with reference TRBV5-1 and TRBJ2-5, the CDR3 gives the full variable domain: KAGVTQTPRYLIKTRGQQVTLSCSPISGHRSVSWYQQTPGQGLQFLFEYFSETQRNKGNFPGRFSGRQFSNSRSEMNVSTLELGDSALYLCASSLLTGPQETQYFGPGTRLLVL.

The V call is TRBV18, the J call TRBJ2-1; perhaps TRBD2 as D (6 bases). The CDR3 consists of 15 residues. Germline values: CDR1 KGHSH, CDR2 LQKENI. V lost 4 bases and J 6 bases, leaving 16 bases between the germline ends. CDR3 sequence (DNA): TGTGCCAGCTCACACTCTCGACTAGAGTCCAATGAGCAGTTCTTC. This encodes CASSHSRLESNEQFF.

The V call is TRBV5-5, the J call TRBJ2-3; 10 positions agree with TRBD2. Germline values: CDR1 SGHKS, CDR2 YYEKEE (reference sequence). The CDR3 has 16 amino acids. V lost 4 bases to trimming and J lost 9 bases; unmatched junction nucleotides: 14. The CDR3 sequence: CASSPGVAGGKGTQYF. In DNA, the CDR3 is TGTGCCAGCAGCCCCGGGGTAGCGGGAGGTAAGGGAACGCAGTATTTT.

The genes are TRBV30 and TRBJ2-1; possibly TRBD1 for D (6 bases). Germline V gives CDR1 GTSNPN, CDR2 SVGIG (reference sequence). Trimming took off 2 bases at V and 8 bases at J, with 10 bases between the two ends. This CDR3 comprises 12 residues. For the CDR3, the DNA is TGTGCCTGGAGTCAACAGGGCTATGAGCAGTTCTTC. Encoded protein: CAWSQQGYEQFF.